A selection of T cell receptor beta chains follows, all from one sample in a study of CD8+ T cells in alopecia areata. Here immunoSEQ multiplex PCR was the method, and the copy in TCRdb shows in-frame clones only, minus some. The sample includes 100,000 to 150,000 clones, roughly 69% seen only once; the top ten take about 3%. The sample consisted of CD4+ T cells sorted from blood. These receptors all come from a human donor in good health. CDR3s include the opening cysteine and the closing phenylalanine or tryptophan. D genes are given only for firm matches. Expanded clones get a size class; other rows say once, few or many, or leave the size out.

CDR3nt: TGTGCCTGGAGGACAGCCGAGGGGGCTTTCTTT; CDR3aa: CAWRTAEGAFF; d_gene: NA; v_gene: TRBV30; j_gene: TRBJ1-1; abundance: NA
CDR3nt: TGTGCCTGGAGTGTGGACAGATACTATGGCTACACCTTC; CDR3aa: CAWSVDRYYGYTF; d_gene: NA; v_gene: TRBV30; j_gene: TRBJ1-2; abundance: few
CDR3nt: TGTGCCAGCAGTTTTGGGCGAAACACAGATACGCAGTATTTT; CDR3aa: CASSFGRNTDTQYF; d_gene: NA; v_gene: TRBV27; j_gene: TRBJ2-3; abundance: NA
CDR3nt: TGCAGCTCCTCGGCCGCCAATACGGGCACTGAAGCTTTCTTT; CDR3aa: CSSSAANTGTEAFF; d_gene: NA; v_gene: TRBV29-1; j_gene: TRBJ1-1; abundance: few
CDR3nt: TGCAGCGTCCGCGGACAGGCTAACACTGAAGCTTTCTTT; CDR3aa: CSVRGQANTEAFF; d_gene: TRBD1; v_gene: TRBV29-1; j_gene: TRBJ1-1; abundance: few
CDR3nt: TGTGCCAGCAGTGAAACCTACGAGCAGTACTTC; CDR3aa: CASSETYEQYF; d_gene: NA; v_gene: TRBV25-1; j_gene: TRBJ2-7; abundance: once
CDR3nt: TGTGCCAGCTCATCACAGGGGGATGGCTACACCTTC; CDR3aa: CASSSQGDGYTF; d_gene: TRBD1; v_gene: TRBV18; j_gene: TRBJ1-2; abundance: many
CDR3nt: TGTGCCAGCAGTTACCGAGGAAGGGGGGGGAATGAGCAGTTCTTC; CDR3aa: CASSYRGRGGNEQFF; d_gene: NA; v_gene: TRBV6-5; j_gene: TRBJ2-1; abundance: NA
CDR3nt: TGCAGCGTTCTGTTGTGGGGGGGCACAGATACGCAGTATTTT; CDR3aa: CSVLLWGGTDTQYF; d_gene: NA; v_gene: TRBV29-1; j_gene: TRBJ2-3; abundance: NA
CDR3nt: TGTGCCAGCAGCTCCACAGGGCATAATGAAAAACTGTTTTTT; CDR3aa: CASSSTGHNEKLFF; d_gene: NA; v_gene: TRBV28; j_gene: TRBJ1-4; abundance: few
CDR3nt: TGTGCCAGCAGCTTAAATAGTGGAGCAGGGAAACCTATCTTC; CDR3aa: CASSLNSGAGKPIF; d_gene: NA; v_gene: TRBV7-2; j_gene: TRBJ1-2; abundance: once
CDR3nt: TGTGCCTGGAGACGGAAAGGTAGCGGGGGGGACAATGAGCAGTTCTTC; CDR3aa: CAWRRKGSGGDNEQFF; d_gene: TRBD2; v_gene: TRBV30; j_gene: TRBJ2-1; abundance: NA
CDR3nt: TGTGCCAGCAGCTTATCCACTGAAGCTTTCTTT; CDR3aa: CASSLSTEAFF; d_gene: NA; v_gene: TRBV7-8; j_gene: TRBJ1-1; abundance: NA
CDR3nt: TGTGCCTGGAGTGGAGGACAGGGGGCAGGGGAGCAGTACTTC; CDR3aa: CAWSGGQGAGEQYF; d_gene: TRBD1; v_gene: TRBV30; j_gene: TRBJ2-7; abundance: NA
CDR3nt: TGTGCCATCAGTGAGTCGGCAGGGATGATCCACGAGCAGTACTTC; CDR3aa: CAISESAGMIHEQYF; d_gene: NA; v_gene: TRBV10-3; j_gene: TRBJ2-7; abundance: NA
CDR3nt: TGTGCCGGAGGGGGCAGAAACTTCTACGAGCAGTACTTC; CDR3aa: CAGGGRNFYEQYF; d_gene: NA; v_gene: TRBV27; j_gene: TRBJ2-7; abundance: NA
CDR3nt: TGTGCCAGCTCACCAGGACGTAATCAGCCCCAGCATTTT; CDR3aa: CASSPGRNQPQHF; d_gene: NA; v_gene: TRBV18; j_gene: TRBJ1-5; abundance: NA
CDR3nt: TGCAGCGTTGGCAGGGTGGATGAGCAGTTCTTC; CDR3aa: CSVGRVDEQFF; d_gene: NA; v_gene: TRBV29-1; j_gene: TRBJ2-1; abundance: NA
CDR3nt: TGTGCCAGCAGTGACGGGTTGCACACTGAAGCTTTCTTT; CDR3aa: CASSDGLHTEAFF; d_gene: NA; v_gene: TRBV6-4; j_gene: TRBJ1-1; abundance: NA
CDR3nt: TGTGCCTGGAGTCTTGGGTCCGGGACCCAGTACTTC; CDR3aa: CAWSLGSGTQYF; d_gene: NA; v_gene: TRBV30; j_gene: TRBJ2-5; abundance: NA
CDR3nt: TGTGCCTGGGGACAAGCTAACTATGGCTACACCTTC; CDR3aa: CAWGQANYGYTF; d_gene: NA; v_gene: TRBV30; j_gene: TRBJ1-2; abundance: NA
CDR3nt: TGTGCCAGCAGTTCCCGAGGGACAGCTTCGGCAGCATACGAGCAGTACTTC; CDR3aa: CASSSRGTASAAYEQYF; d_gene: TRBD1; v_gene: TRBV5-8; j_gene: TRBJ2-7; abundance: NA
CDR3nt: TGTGCCAGCAGCGGGCGCCGGGGAGCTTTCTTT; CDR3aa: CASSGRRGAFF; d_gene: NA; v_gene: TRBV5-6; j_gene: TRBJ1-1; abundance: NA
CDR3nt: TGCGCCAGCAGGGACAACCTAGACACAGATACGCAGTATTTT; CDR3aa: CASRDNLDTDTQYF; d_gene: NA; v_gene: TRBV4-1; j_gene: TRBJ2-3; abundance: NA
CDR3nt: TGTGCCAGCAGTGACAGGGGCGGGTACACTGAAGCTTTCTTT; CDR3aa: CASSDRGGYTEAFF; d_gene: TRBD1; v_gene: TRBV27; j_gene: TRBJ1-1; abundance: once
CDR3nt: TGTGCCAGCTCACCAGTGGGGGGGTGGGGCACTGAAGCTTTCTTT; CDR3aa: CASSPVGGWGTEAFF; d_gene: NA; v_gene: TRBV18; j_gene: TRBJ1-1; abundance: NA
CDR3nt: TGCAGCGTTCTACTCGGGGGCGAAAGCAATCAGCCCCAGCATTTT; CDR3aa: CSVLLGGESNQPQHF; d_gene: NA; v_gene: TRBV29-1; j_gene: TRBJ1-5; abundance: NA
CDR3nt: TGTGCCAGCAGTAAATTCAAAACCTTATACAATGAGCAGTTCTTC; CDR3aa: CASSKFKTLYNEQFF; d_gene: NA; v_gene: TRBV6-5; j_gene: TRBJ2-1; abundance: few
CDR3nt: TGCAGCGCGGGATCTAGCGCGTCCTACGAGCAGTACTTC; CDR3aa: CSAGSSASYEQYF; d_gene: NA; v_gene: TRBV29-1; j_gene: TRBJ2-7; abundance: few
CDR3nt: TGTGCCAGCAGTGATATCGGAGGGGTAGTATATGGCTACACCTTC; CDR3aa: CASSDIGGVVYGYTF; d_gene: NA; v_gene: TRBV6-1; j_gene: TRBJ1-2; abundance: few
CDR3nt: TGTGCCAGCAGAGGCGAGGGAAACGAGCAGTACTTC; CDR3aa: CASRGEGNEQYF; d_gene: NA; v_gene: TRBV2; j_gene: TRBJ2-7; abundance: NA
CDR3nt: TGCGCCAGCAGCCAAAGAGGGGGGGGTGACAGTTTCAATCAGCCCCAGCATTTT; CDR3aa: CASSQRGGGDSFNQPQHF; d_gene: NA; v_gene: TRBV4-1; j_gene: TRBJ1-5; abundance: NA
CDR3nt: TGCGCCAGCTCCTCCGGGTCAGCAGGAGGCTACACCTTC; CDR3aa: CASSSGSAGGYTF; d_gene: NA; v_gene: TRBV5-1; j_gene: TRBJ1-2; abundance: NA
CDR3nt: TGCAGCGTTGGCGAGGACGAGCAGTACTTC; CDR3aa: CSVGEDEQYF; d_gene: NA; v_gene: TRBV29-1; j_gene: TRBJ2-7; abundance: NA
CDR3nt: TGTGCCAGCAGCTCCAGCTACGAGCAGTACTTC; CDR3aa: CASSSSYEQYF; d_gene: NA; v_gene: TRBV5-4; j_gene: TRBJ2-7; abundance: NA
CDR3nt: TGTGCCAGCAGCCCGGCGGCGGGGGTGGGCTCTGGGGCCAACGTCCTGACTTTC; CDR3aa: CASSPAAGVGSGANVLTF; d_gene: TRBD2; v_gene: TRBV14; j_gene: TRBJ2-6; abundance: few